The rows below give T cell receptor beta chains drawn from one sample of a study of shared clonotypes between healthy human individuals. Repertoires were generated with immunoSEQ multiplex PCR, while TCRdb's copy carries only in-frame clones and drops some. The sample has about 2.4 million clones, around 94% seen once. The source material was naive CD4+ T cells sorted from blood. The receptors derive from a man aged 18 to 29 in good health. Both conserved end residues are part of each CDR3. A D gene is named only where the DNA matches it firmly. Some rows mark clone size as missing; the rest say once, few, many or name a class of expanded clone.

cdr3_length j_call clone_size v_call d_call cdr3_nt cdr3_aa
13 TRBJ2-4 - TRBV30 TRBD1 TGTGCCTGCCTGACAGGGGGAGGGGACATTCAGTACTTC CACLTGGGDIQYF
14 TRBJ1-5 - TRBV2 TRBD1 TGTGCCAGCAGCTCGGACAGGGGGAATCAGCCCCAGCATTTT CASSSDRGNQPQHF
13 TRBJ1-2 - TRBV30 TRBD1 TGTGCCTGGAGTAGGGGACAGAACTATGGCTACACCTTC CAWSRGQNYGYTF
13 TRBJ2-7 - TRBV7-2 TRBD1 TGTGCCAGCAGCTCGAGGACAGGCTACGAGCAGTACTTC CASSSRTGYEQYF
15 TRBJ1-5 - TRBV19 - TGTGCCAGTAGTATGAGCAGGGAGGGCAATCAGCCCCAGCATTTT CASSMSREGNQPQHF
15 TRBJ2-1 - TRBV9 TRBD2 TGTGCCAGCAGCGGCCTAGCGGGAGGGTCGGGTGAGCAGTTCTTC CASSGLAGGSGEQFF
14 TRBJ1-5 - TRBV6-4 - TGTGCCAGCAGTGACCAGGCAGGCAATCAGCCCCAGCATTTT CASSDQAGNQPQHF
15 TRBJ1-5 - TRBV19 TRBD1 TGTGCCAGCCTCCCCGCCGGGACAGGTAATCAGCCCCAGCATTTT CASLPAGTGNQPQHF
13 TRBJ1-1 - TRBV6-5 - TGTGCCAGCAAGAGGGGGGAGAACACTGAAGCTTTCTTT CASKRGENTEAFF
16 TRBJ2-5 - TRBV5-1 TRBD2 TGCGCCAGCAGCTCTGCGCTAGCGGGGGGGTACGAGACCCAGTACTTC CASSSALAGGYETQYF
14 TRBJ2-7 - TRBV7-9 - TGTGCCAGCAGCTTAGAGTTCGGACACTACGAGCAGTACTTC CASSLEFGHYEQYF
14 TRBJ2-2 - TRBV6-5 - TGTGCCAGCAGCCCCCGATTACTGGCCGGGGAGCTGTTTTTT CASSPRLLAGELFF
17 TRBJ2-2 - TRBV4-1 TRBD1 TGCGCCAGCAGCCCCCCAACGTCGGACAGGGAAACCGGGGAGCTGTTTTTT CASSPPTSDRETGELFF
17 TRBJ2-1 - TRBV5-1 TRBD1 TGCGCCAGCAGCTCCGGGACAGGGGGCCCTCAGTACAATGAGCAGTTCTTC CASSSGTGGPQYNEQFF
17 TRBJ2-5 - TRBV15 TRBD2 TGTGCCACCAGCAGAGGACTAGCGGGGCCTTTGCAAGAGACCCAGTACTTC CATSRGLAGPLQETQYF
15 TRBJ2-1 - TRBV10-3 - TGTGCCATCAGTGAAGGAATCAGTGAAGGCAATGAGCAGTTCTTC CAISEGISEGNEQFF
14 TRBJ1-5 - TRBV6-5 - TGTGCCAGCAGACCGAGGGAGGAGAATCAGCCCCAGCATTTT CASRPREENQPQHF
15 TRBJ2-2 - TRBV27 - TGTGCCAGCAGTGTAAGGGTAGCGGACACCGGGGAGCTGTTTTTT CASSVRVADTGELFF
16 TRBJ2-7 - TRBV5-1 TRBD1 TGCGCCAGCAGCTTGGCCCTGTTAGCTGGACAGGAGAAGCAGTACTTC CASSLALLAGQEKQYF
15 TRBJ2-5 - TRBV10-3 - TGTGCCATCAGTGAGTCTTTTTTGGGTTTTGAGACCCAGTACTTC CAISESFLGFETQYF
13 TRBJ1-1 - TRBV5-1 - TGCGCCAGCAGCGCCAGGGTAGTCGGTGAAGCTTTCTTT CASSARVVGEAFF
17 TRBJ1-2 - TRBV11-2 TRBD1 TGTGCCAGCAGCTTAGGGGCGAGGGGAGGGGGCTCCTATGGCTACACCTTC CASSLGARGGGSYGYTF
14 TRBJ2-7 - TRBV11-2 TRBD1 TGTGCCAGCAGCCAGGGACAGGGGTTGGGCGAGCAGTACTTC CASSQGQGLGEQYF
13 TRBJ1-1 - TRBV29-1 - TGCAGCGTGAGGGTGCTAGGGAACACTGAAACTTTCTTT CSVRVLGNTETFF
15 TRBJ2-7 - TRBV5-6 TRBD1 TGTGCCAGCAGCCCTGTTTACAGGGGAGCCTACGAGCAGTACTTC CASSPVYRGAYEQYF
15 TRBJ2-5 - TRBV6-5 TRBD1 TGTGCCAGCGGAAAAACAGGGGGAAGATGGGAGACCCAGTACTTC CASGKTGGRWETQYF
13 TRBJ1-4 few TRBV30 - TGTGCCTGGAGTGTACGGGCAGGTGAAAAACTGTTTTTT CAWSVRAGEKLFF
15 TRBJ1-2 - TRBV29-1 TRBD1 TGCAGCGTTGGTACCGCGGGGACAGACCCCTATGGCTACACCTTC CSVGTAGTDPYGYTF
14 TRBJ1-2 once TRBV6-1 TRBD1 TGTGCCAGCAGTGATGGACAGGGGGCTGGTGGCTACACCTTC CASSDGQGAGGYTF
14 TRBJ2-5 - TRBV10-3 TRBD1 TGTGCCATCAGTGAGTTGGGACAGCAAGAGACCCAGTACTTC CAISELGQQETQYF
15 TRBJ2-3 - TRBV6-1 TRBD2 TGTGCCAGCAGGTTGACTAGCCCAGGCACAGATACGCAGTATTTT CASRLTSPGTDTQYF
12 TRBJ2-2 - TRBV30 - TGTGCCTGGACGACCCAGCCCGGGGAGCTGTTTTTT CAWTTQPGELFF
14 TRBJ1-4 once TRBV9 - TGTGCCAGCAGTGGGGGACCAAAAAATGAAAAACTGTTTTTT CASSGGPKNEKLFF
14 TRBJ1-5 few TRBV28 TRBD1 TGTGCCAGCAAATCAACAGGGGGCAATCAGCCCCAGCATTTT CASKSTGGNQPQHF
15 TRBJ1-2 - TRBV29-1 - TGCAGCGTTGAAGGGTCGTCCAGGGAAAACTATGGCTACACCTTC CSVEGSSRENYGYTF
13 TRBJ2-2 - TRBV6-6 - TGTGCCAGCAGTCCTGGACTCACCGGGGAGCTGTTTTTT CASSPGLTGELFF
12 TRBJ2-7 - TRBV29-1 TRBD1 TGCAGCGTCGGGACAGGGTCCTACGAGCAGTACTTC CSVGTGSYEQYF
11 TRBJ1-2 - TRBV6-5 - TGTGCCAGCAGACGAGGCTCCGGCTACACCTTC CASRRGSGYTF
14 TRBJ2-1 once TRBV7-6 - TGTGCCAGCAGCTTAGCGCAAGCCGGGGGGCCCCAGTTCTTC CASSLAQAGGPQFF
16 TRBJ2-7 - TRBV7-2 TRBD2 TGTGCCAGCAGTGGGACTAGCGGGAGGGCCGCCTACGAGCAGTACTTC CASSGTSGRAAYEQYF
15 TRBJ2-7 - TRBV4-1 TRBD2 TGCGCCAGCAGCCGGACTAGCGGAGATGCCTACGAGCAGTACTTC CASSRTSGDAYEQYF
15 TRBJ2-5 - TRBV19 TRBD1 TGTGCCAGTAGTCCCCCACAGGGGACGGGAGAGACCCAGTACTTC CASSPPQGTGETQYF
13 TRBJ2-7 - TRBV19 - TGTGCCAGTAGTATAATCGGCTCCAGCGAGCAGTACTTC CASSIIGSSEQYF
16 TRBJ1-1 few TRBV14 - TGTGCCAGCAGCCAAGGATACGGGCCCTTTGGCACTGAAGCTTTCTTT CASSQGYGPFGTEAFF
15 TRBJ1-5 - TRBV19 TRBD1 TGTGCCAGTAGTATAGAGGGACAGGGTGGCCAGCCCCAGCATTTT CASSIEGQGGQPQHF